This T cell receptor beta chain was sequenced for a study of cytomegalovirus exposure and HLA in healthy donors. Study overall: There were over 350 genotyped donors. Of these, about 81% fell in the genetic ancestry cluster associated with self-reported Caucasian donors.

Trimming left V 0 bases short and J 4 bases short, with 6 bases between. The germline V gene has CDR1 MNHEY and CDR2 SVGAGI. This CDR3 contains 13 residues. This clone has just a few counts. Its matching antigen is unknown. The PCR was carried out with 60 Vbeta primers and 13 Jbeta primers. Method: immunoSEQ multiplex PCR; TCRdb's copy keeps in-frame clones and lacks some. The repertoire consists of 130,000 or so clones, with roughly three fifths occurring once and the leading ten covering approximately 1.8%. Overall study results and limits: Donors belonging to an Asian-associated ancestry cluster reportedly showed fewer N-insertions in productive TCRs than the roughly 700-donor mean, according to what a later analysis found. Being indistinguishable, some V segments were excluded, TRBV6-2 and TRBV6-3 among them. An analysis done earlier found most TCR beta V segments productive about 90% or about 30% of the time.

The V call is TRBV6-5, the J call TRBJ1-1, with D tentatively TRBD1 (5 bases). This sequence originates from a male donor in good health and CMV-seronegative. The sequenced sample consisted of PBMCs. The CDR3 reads CASSYSGVTEAFF. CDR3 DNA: TGTGCCAGCAGTTACTCAGGGGTCACTGAAGCTTTCTTT.